This TCR beta chain was documented in a study of brain T cells in children with intractable seizures. This clone was detected only a few times. The data were produced by immunoSEQ multiplex PCR, yet TCRdb's version contains in-frame clones alone and is incomplete. The sample carries under 400,000 clones, 93% recorded once. The V gene lost 5 bases and the J gene lost 8 bases, with 21 bases spanning the gap. This CDR3 has 15 residues. Looked up from germline, CDR1 is LNHDA and CDR2 is SQIVND (reference sequence). This sample's time point: blood from clinic visit 5 months post-surgery; TSC patient then seizure free. Sequencing was limited to surgery cases with top T cell transcript signatures in brain tissue.

The sequence was obtained from a boy younger than two with tuberous sclerosis and intractable seizures. The V call is TRBV19, the J call TRBJ1-2; D possibly corresponds to TRBD1 (6 bases). The sample consisted of peripheral blood, taken roughly 5 months after surgery. CDR3 nucleotide sequence: TGTGCCAGTAGTTTAAACCCTCAGGGGAGGGGAGGCTACACCTTC. Residues: CASSLNPQGRGGYTF.